This T cell receptor beta chain derives from a study of shared T cell receptors in the human thymus. The table came from immunoSEQ multiplex PCR; TCRdb's copy has only in-frame clones and leaves some out. The profile covers approximately 490,000 clones, with 78% appearing a single time and roughly 0.013% taken by the ten largest. Germline-derived CDR1 and CDR2 are MNHEY and SMNVEV (reference sequence). The CDR3 runs to 17 residues. V was pared by 6 bases and J by 5 bases, with 11 bases of the junction left unmatched. These same data were also listed under a study on human thymus T cells. As that study records: Resected material from corrective heart surgery provided the thymus tissue analysed. The authors found apparently biased V and J gene usage in thymic and blood repertoires.

The origin of this receptor is a boy less than two years old with a congenital heart defect. The V call is TRBV27, the J call TRBJ2-5; 14 bases are a match to TRBD2. Sequences were obtained from thymocytes. Written as DNA, the CDR3 is TGTGCCAGCAGCCCTACTGGACTAGCGGGAGGTGGCGAGACCCAGTACTTC. It yields the protein CASSPTGLAGGGETQYF.